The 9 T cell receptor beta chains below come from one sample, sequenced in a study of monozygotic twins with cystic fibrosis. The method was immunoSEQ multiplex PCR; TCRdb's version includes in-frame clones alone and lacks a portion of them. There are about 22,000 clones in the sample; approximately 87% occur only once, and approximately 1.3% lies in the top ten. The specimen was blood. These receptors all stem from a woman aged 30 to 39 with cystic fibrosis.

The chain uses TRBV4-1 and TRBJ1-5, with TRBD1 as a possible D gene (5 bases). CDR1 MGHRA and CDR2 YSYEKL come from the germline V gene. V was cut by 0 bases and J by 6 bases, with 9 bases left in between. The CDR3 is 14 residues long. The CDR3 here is CASSQEQAAQPQHF. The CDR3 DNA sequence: TGCGCCAGCAGCCAAGAACAGGCGGCTCAGCCCCAGCATTTT.

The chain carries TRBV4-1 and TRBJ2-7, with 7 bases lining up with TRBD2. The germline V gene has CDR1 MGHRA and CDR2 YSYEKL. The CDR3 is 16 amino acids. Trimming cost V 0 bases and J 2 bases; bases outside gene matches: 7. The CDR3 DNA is TGCGCCAGCAGCCAAGAGGGTGGGGGGGAGACCTACGAGCAGTACTTC. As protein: CASSQEGGGETYEQYF.

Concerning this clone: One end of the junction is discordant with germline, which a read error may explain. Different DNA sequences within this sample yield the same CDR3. CDR3 DNA sequence: TGTGCCAGCAGCCAAGACATCTGGCGGGACACTATATATTTT. It encodes CASSQDIWRDTIYF. The chain carries TRBV14 and TRBJ1-3; TRBD1 is a possible D gene (6 bases). This CDR3 spans 14 amino acids. Germline V gene lookup returns CDR1 SGHDN and CDR2 FVKESK. Drawing the rest from reference TRBV14 and TRBJ1-3, the complete variable domain is EAGVTQFPSHSVIEKGQTVTLRCDPISGHDNLYWYRRVMGKEIKFLLHFVKESKQDESGMPNNRFLAERTGGTYSTLKVQPAELEDSGVYFCASSQDIWRDTIYFGEGSWLTVV.

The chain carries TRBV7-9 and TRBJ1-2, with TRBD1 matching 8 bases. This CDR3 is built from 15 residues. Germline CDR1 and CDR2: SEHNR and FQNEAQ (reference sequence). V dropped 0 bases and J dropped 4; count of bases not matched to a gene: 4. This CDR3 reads CASSLARDRTYGYTF. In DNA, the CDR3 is TGTGCCAGCAGCTTAGCGCGGGACAGGACCTATGGCTACACCTTC.

The CDR3 protein is CASSSELGGQATGELFF. The DNA for the CDR3 is TGTGCCAGCAGCTCCGAACTCGGGGGACAGGCCACCGGGGAGCTGTTTTTT. The chain is built from TRBV5-4 and TRBJ2-2; 8 nucleotides match TRBD1. V lost 3 bases, J lost 4 bases, and 11 bases stayed unmatched. The CDR3 has 17 residues. Germline assignment: CDR1 SGHNT and CDR2 YYREEE (reference sequence).

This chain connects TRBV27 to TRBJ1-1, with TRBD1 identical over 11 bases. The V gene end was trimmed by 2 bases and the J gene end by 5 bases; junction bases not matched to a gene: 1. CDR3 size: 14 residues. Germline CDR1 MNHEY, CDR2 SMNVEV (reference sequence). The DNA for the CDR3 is TGTGCCAGCAGTTTAGGGGACAGGGGGACTGAAGCTTTCTTT. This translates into CASSLGDRGTEAFF.

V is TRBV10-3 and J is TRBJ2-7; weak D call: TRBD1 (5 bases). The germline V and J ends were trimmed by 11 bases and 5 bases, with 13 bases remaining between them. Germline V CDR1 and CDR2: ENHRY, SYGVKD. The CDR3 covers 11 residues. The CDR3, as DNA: TGTGCCTCTATAGGGGTAGACGAGCAGTACTTC. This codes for CASIGVDEQYF.

CDR3 amino acids: CSVDGSTEAFF. The DNA of the CDR3 is TGCAGCGTTGATGGGTCAACTGAAGCTTTCTTT. V usage is TRBV29-1 and J usage is TRBJ1-1; D gene uncertain. This CDR3 spans 11 amino acids. Deletions cut 3 bases from V and 5 bases from J, with 7 bases between. Germline CDR1 reads SQVTM; CDR2 reads ANQGSEA.

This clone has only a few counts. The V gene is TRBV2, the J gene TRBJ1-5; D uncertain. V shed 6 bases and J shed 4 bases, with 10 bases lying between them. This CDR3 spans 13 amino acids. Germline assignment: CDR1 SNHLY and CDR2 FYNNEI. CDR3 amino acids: CASRANSNQPQHF. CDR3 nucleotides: TGTGCCAGCAGAGCGAACAGTAATCAGCCCCAGCATTTT. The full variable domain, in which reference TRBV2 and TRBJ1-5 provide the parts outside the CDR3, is EPEVTQTPSHQVTQMGQEVILRCVPISNHLYFYWYRQILGQKVEFLVSFYNNEISEKSEIFDDQFSVERPDGSNFTLKIRSTKLEDSAMYFCASRANSNQPQHFGDGTRLSIL.